What follows is one TCR beta chain and its context. Antigen unknown. Germline loops: CDR1 LNHDA, CDR2 SQIVND (reference sequence). This CDR3 comprises 14 residues. Trimming stripped 9 bases from V and 5 bases from J, with 19 bases between. Documented time point: baseline, week 1 (first vaccination visit). The treatment: pre-vaccination baseline after standard-of-care therapy. This sample is drawn from a study of a mutant IDH1 vaccine in newly diagnosed glioma. The wider study: Among treated patients, about 60% were male and roughly 38% female, and mean age was around 40 years. Antecedent treatment encompassed radiotherapy, temozolomide, or their combination; the majority received both.

Measured with immunoSEQ multiplex PCR; TCRdb has only the in-frame clones, and not every one. The sample gives roughly 50,000 clones, 80% to 90% of which show up once; around 18% is in the top ten. Study findings and constraints: Top peripheral T cell clonotype shifts appeared unrelated to pseudoprogression.

The starting material was PBMCs, obtained from a glioma patient treated with radiotherapy, temozolomide or both. The receptor comes from a man younger than 35 with glioma. The chain combines TRBV19 with TRBJ1-1, with D possibly being TRBD1 (6 bases). Here the CDR3 DNA reads TGTGCCAGCACGACCCAGGGAAGGGGGACTGAAGCTTTCTTT. Amino acid sequence: CASTTQGRGTEAFF.